These T cell receptor beta chains were read from a single sample in a study of cytomegalovirus exposure and HLA in healthy donors. Generated by immunoSEQ multiplex PCR, the TCRdb table keeps only in-frame clones and is missing some. The data hold 110,000 to 150,000 clones, with about 76% observed a single time. Sequencing was performed on PBMCs. These receptors all stem from a male donor in good health and CMV-seronegative. Both conserved end residues are part of each CDR3. A D gene is named only where the DNA matches it firmly. A row's size may be missing; if present it is once, few, many or a size class.

TRBJ1-1 TRBV27 . TRBD1 TGTGCCAGCAGTCCCTTAAGGGGGCTGAACACTGAAGCTTTCTTT CASSPLRGLNTEAFF
TRBJ2-2 TRBV4-2 . . TGTGCCAGCAGCCAAGGCCTGAGGGATCCGGTCACCGGGGAGCTGTTTTTT CASSQGLRDPVTGELFF
TRBJ2-3 TRBV19 . TRBD1 TGTGCCAGTAGACGACAGGGTTTAGGTACGCAGTATTTT CASRRQGLGTQYF
TRBJ2-5 TRBV28 . . TGTGCCAGCAGTTCCGAAACAGGGTATGAGACCCAGTACTTC CASSSETGYETQYF
TRBJ2-7 TRBV19 . . TGTGCCAGTAGTAAAGACAGGTTTTACGAGCAGTACTTC CASSKDRFYEQYF
TRBJ2-7 TRBV20-1 once . TGCAGTGCTAGTGATAGCAACGAGCAGTACTTC CSASDSNEQYF
TRBJ2-2 TRBV11-2 few TRBD1 TGTGCCAGCAGCTCGTACGGGACAGGGGGCACCGGGGAGCTGTTTTTT CASSSYGTGGTGELFF
TRBJ2-1 TRBV4-2 . TRBD2 TGTGCCAGCAGCCTGCGGACTAGCGATTCCTACAATGAGCAGTTCTTC CASSLRTSDSYNEQFF
TRBJ2-7 TRBV15 . . TGTGCCACCAGCAGAGAATTGGGAGTGCAGTACTTC CATSRELGVQYF
TRBJ2-1 TRBV9 . . TGTGCCAGCAGCGTAGATTTGCGCGGGTTCTACAATGAGCAGTTCTTC CASSVDLRGFYNEQFF
TRBJ2-7 TRBV6-1 . . TGTGCCAGCATGGTTCAGGCTGATTCTTCCTACGAGCAGTACTTC CASMVQADSSYEQYF
TRBJ1-2 TRBV5-6 few TRBD1 TGTGCCAGCAGCTGGGGCGGGCAGGGGGCGAAGAGCTATGGCTACACCTTC CASSWGGQGAKSYGYTF
TRBJ1-1 TRBV7-9 . . TGTGCCAGCAGCTTCCCACGGGGGGGCGGGATGAACACTGAAGCTTTCTTT CASSFPRGGGMNTEAFF
TRBJ1-1 TRBV5-1 once TRBD1 TGCGCCAGCAGCCCATGGACAGGGGGAGACACTGAAGCTTTCTTT CASSPWTGGDTEAFF
TRBJ1-2 TRBV29-1 . . TGCAGCGTTGGGTCAGTGGGGGGTGGGGGCTACACCTTC CSVGSVGGGGYTF
TRBJ1-2 TRBV7-9 . . TGTGCCAGTACAGACAGGCCGACTAACTATGGCTACACCTTC CASTDRPTNYGYTF
TRBJ2-2 TRBV6-4 . TRBD1 TGTGCCAGCCAACAGGACAGGGGGAGTGCCGGGGAGCTGTTTTTT CASQQDRGSAGELFF
TRBJ1-1 TRBV19 . . TGTGCCAGTAGTATCAGAAGAATGAACACTGAAGCTTTCTTT CASSIRRMNTEAFF
TRBJ1-4 TRBV5-1 . . TGCGCCAGCAGCTTGGGGAGTCAATCTGCTAATGAAAAACTGTTTTTT CASSLGSQSANEKLFF
TRBJ1-1 TRBV6-5 few . TGTGCCAGCAGTTACTCCGGGGGGGCCACTGAAGCTTTCTTT CASSYSGGATEAFF
TRBJ2-7 TRBV30 . . TGTGCCTGGAGCCCGGGACTCTACGAGCAGTACTTC CAWSPGLYEQYF
TRBJ1-2 TRBV9 once TRBD1 TGTGCCAGCAGCGCGGGGACAGGGTGGAAGTCTGGCTACGCCTTC CASSAGTGWKSGYAF
TRBJ1-3 TRBV10-3 . . TGTGCCATCAGTGATCTCGCGAACTCTGGAAACACCATATATTTT CAISDLANSGNTIYF
TRBJ2-7 TRBV7-9 once . TGTGCCAGCAGCGGGACATCAATTTACGAGCAGTACTTC CASSGTSIYEQYF
TRBJ1-2 TRBV6-5 once TRBD1 TGTGCCAGCAGTTACTCGGACAGGGGGTGGGATGGCTACACCTTC CASSYSDRGWDGYTF
TRBJ2-1 TRBV27 once TRBD2 TGTGCCAGCAGTTTAAATGGACTAGCGGGAGGAGGGTACAATGAGCAGTTCTTC CASSLNGLAGGGYNEQFF
TRBJ1-1 TRBV2 . . TGTGCCAGCAGCCAACAACAGAACACTGAAGCTTTCTTT CASSQQQNTEAFF
TRBJ2-7 TRBV7-9 few TRBD2 TGTGCCAGCAGCTTAGGACTAGCGGGGGGCCCCAACGAGCAGTACTTC CASSLGLAGGPNEQYF
TRBJ1-1 TRBV7-2 . . TGTGCCAGCAGCTCAGCCCGTCAGATTAACACTGAAGCTTTCTTT CASSSARQINTEAFF
TRBJ2-2 TRBV25-1 . TRBD2 TGTGCCAGCAGTGAATTAAGAGCGGGGGGGCCGGAGACCGGGGAGCTGTTTTTT CASSELRAGGPETGELFF
TRBJ2-2 TRBV7-2 . . TGTGCCAGCAGCTTAGACTGGACCGGGGAGCTGTTTTTT CASSLDWTGELFF
TRBJ2-7 TRBV9 few TRBD2 TGTGCCAGCAGCGTAGTCGGGGGACTAGCGGGGTCCTACGAGCAGTACTTC CASSVVGGLAGSYEQYF
TRBJ1-6 TRBV18 . . TGTGCCAGCTCACCGAAAGAACACTATAATTCACCCCTCCACTTT CASSPKEHYNSPLHF
TRBJ1-5 TRBV25-1 once TRBD1 TGTGCCAGCAGGGAGACAGGGTATAATCAGCCCCAGCATTTT CASRETGYNQPQHF
TRBJ2-7 TRBV7-9 . . TGTTCCAGCAGCCCCCCAGGGTCCTACGAGCAGTACTTC CSSSPPGSYEQYF
TRBJ1-5 TRBV19 . . TGTGCCAGTAGCCGAGGAGGGCCCGATCAGCCCCAGCATTTT CASSRGGPDQPQHF
TRBJ1-2 TRBV2 . . TGTGCCAGCAGGGGACTGGCGGAGGGCTATGGCTACACCTTC CASRGLAEGYGYTF
TRBJ1-1 TRBV2 . TRBD1 TGTGCCAGCAGAGAGGACACAGGGGGCATAACTGAAGCTTTCTTT CASREDTGGITEAFF
TRBJ1-2 TRBV27 . . TGTGCCAGCAGTTATATACGGACGGGGGGCTCCTATGGCTACACCTTC CASSYIRTGGSYGYTF
TRBJ1-4 TRBV7-2 . . TGTGCCAGCAGCTCCTTAGACAGTTTTAATGAAAAACTGTTTTTT CASSSLDSFNEKLFF
TRBJ2-7 TRBV19 . . TGTGCCAGTAGTATAACGACTAGTTCCTACGAGCAGTACTTC CASSITTSSYEQYF
TRBJ1-1 TRBV4-1 . . TGCGCCAGCAGCCCGGTCTTGGCAGGGGCTGTTCGAACTGAAGCTTTCTTT CASSPVLAGAVRTEAFF